This entry lists 10 T cell receptor beta chains sequenced from one sample in a study of CD8+ T cells in alopecia areata. Described treatment: oral pan-JAK inhibitor, 5-10 mg twice daily. RNA was extracted and reverse transcribed into cDNA as the sequencing template. Assay used: immunoSEQ multiplex PCR; TCRdb lists only in-frame clones, some missing. The sample lists over 100,000 clones, 53% occurring once. The sequencing used CD4+ T cells sorted from blood, collected at week 4, from a patient treated with tofacitinib. These receptors came from a human donor with alopecia areata.

The genes are TRBV30 and TRBJ2-3, with D uncertain. The V end was cut by 3 bases, the J end by 0 bases, with 7 bases between. CDR1 is GTSNPN and CDR2 is SVGIG in the germline V gene (reference sequence). The CDR3 loop spans 13 amino acids. CDR3 residues: CAWRGSSTDTQYF. The DNA for the CDR3 is TGTGCCTGGAGGGGCAGTAGCACAGATACGCAGTATTTT.

This rearrangement joins TRBV7-2 to TRBJ2-2, with 8 bases identical to TRBD1. Germline-derived CDR1 and CDR2 are SGHTA and FQGNSA. This CDR3 is built from 16 residues. V gave up 1 base and J gave up 2 bases; unmatched junction bases: 3. The CDR3 loop is CASSLGGQGNTGELFF. CDR3 nucleotides: TGTGCCAGCAGCTTAGGAGGACAGGGAAACACCGGGGAGCTGTTTTTT.

The V call is TRBV30, the J call TRBJ1-2; D unresolved. This CDR3 contains 14 residues. Germline V gives CDR1 GTSNPN, CDR2 SVGIG (reference sequence). Trimming left V 1 base short and J 7 bases short, with 16 bases between. CDR3 sequence: CAWSAETTLPGYTF. The CDR3 nucleotides read TGTGCCTGGAGTGCTGAGACAACTCTTCCTGGCTACACCTTC.

This clone was detected only once. V usage is TRBV25-1 and J usage is TRBJ2-5, with D unresolved. V was trimmed by 7 bases and J by 1 base, leaving 10 bases between them. Looked up from germline, CDR1 is MGHDK and CDR2 is SYGVNS. This CDR3 is 13 amino acids long. CDR3 residues: CASNLAVQETQYF. In nucleotides, the CDR3 is TGTGCCAGCAACTTGGCAGTCCAAGAGACCCAGTACTTC.

CDR3 in DNA: TGTGCCAGCAGTGCTTCCTCCGGGACAGTGACGATACAAGAGACCCAGTACTTC. Amino acid sequence: CASSASSGTVTIQETQYF. The genes are TRBV25-1 and TRBJ2-5; 7 bases align to TRBD1. Germline values: CDR1 MGHDK, CDR2 SYGVNS. The CDR3 is 18 residues long. J gave up 2 bases and V 4 bases, and 16 bases lay outside the gene matches.

In this sample, this clone turned up a few times. V and J are TRBV2 and TRBJ2-4, with D unresolved. V gave up 8 bases and J gave up 5 bases, with 13 bases separating them. The CDR3 runs to 13 residues. Germline CDR1 is SNHLY and CDR2 is FYNNEI. The CDR3 is CASFLPSENIQYF. The CDR3, as DNA: TGTGCCAGCTTTTTGCCCAGCGAAAACATTCAGTACTTC.

Remarks on this clone: One junction end does not reproduce the germline sequence, and a read error may be involved. This sample also contains other DNA sequences that code for the same CDR3. The chain is built from TRBV10-3 and TRBJ2-7; 9 bases line up with TRBD2. The germline V gene has CDR1 ENHRY and CDR2 SYGVKD. The CDR3 consists of 17 residues. The CDR3: CAIRAGGSGSSREEQYF. The CDR3 region has the DNA TGCGCCATCAGGGCGGGTGGTAGCGGGAGCTCCCGGGAGGAGCAGTACTTC.

This clone was picked up a small number of times. The chain joins TRBV29-1 to TRBJ1-5; D perhaps matches TRBD1 (6 bases). Per germline, CDR1 SQVTM and CDR2 ANQGSEA. The V end was cut by 0 bases, the J end by 3 bases, with 9 bases between. This CDR3 spans 14 amino acids. CDR3 DNA: TGCAGCGTTGAAGAAGGGGGAGTCAATCAGCCCCAGCATTTT. Translated, it gives CSVEEGGVNQPQHF.

The chain combines TRBV6-5 with TRBJ1-2; D unclear. Germline V CDR1 and CDR2: MNHEY, SVGAGI. This CDR3 comprises 15 residues. Trimming cost V 2 bases and J 3 bases, with 13 bases left between them. This CDR3 reads CASSYRPTEDYGYTF. DNA of the CDR3: TGTGCCAGCAGTTACCGACCGACGGAGGACTATGGCTACACCTTC.

This sequence joins TRBV29-1 and TRBJ2-3, with 10 bases fitting TRBD2. This CDR3 region has 15 residues. In germline, CDR1 is SQVTM, CDR2 ANQGSEA. V was pared by 2 bases and J by 5 bases, with 7 bases of the junction left unmatched. CDR3 in DNA: TGCAGCGTTGAAAATGAAGCTAGCGGGAGAGATACGCAGTATTTT. Its translation is CSVENEASGRDTQYF.